These 7 T cell receptor beta chains share one sample of origin, sequenced in a study of blood T cells in healthy people across ages. With a J-beta primer mix and a sample-barcoded 5' primer, a second PCR ran about 7 to 12 cycles. TCRdb processed the 5' RACE reads anew with MiXCR; each CDR3 protein has one entry. The top ten clones hold around 21% of a sample with hundreds of thousands of distinct CDR3 sequences, around 45% of them seen once. The source material was blood. These receptor sequences come from a man aged 60 to 69 in good health.

The rearrangement links TRBV20-1 to TRBJ2-5, with 11 bases aligning to TRBD2. In germline, CDR1 is DFQATT, CDR2 SNEGSKA (reference sequence). CDR3 length equals 16 residues. V shed 4 bases and J 5 bases; nucleotides not matched to a gene: 12. The DNA for the CDR3 is TGCAGTGCTACCGGGGCTAGCGGGGGGCCTTCGGAGACCCAGTACTTC. This gives the protein CSATGASGGPSETQYF.

Regarding this clonotype: It may be a read error: a sequence one base away is much more abundant. The rearrangement links TRBV29-1 to TRBJ2-7; D gene ambiguous. The J call is in doubt because the DNA end fits TRBJ2-5 better. The V gene's germline CDR1 is SQVTM and CDR2 ANQGSEA. CDR3 length: 12 residues. The CDR3 DNA follows: TGCCGCGTTGCTGGGGATCAAGAGACCCAGTACTTC. Translation gives CRVAGDQETQYF.

The chain's CDR3 is CASSRTYRGDGELFF. As DNA, the CDR3 is TGTGCCAGCAGCCGAACGTACAGGGGAGATGGGGAGCTGTTTTTT. This rearrangement joins TRBV7-2 to TRBJ2-2; 7 nucleotides agree with TRBD1. Germline CDR1 reads SGHTA; CDR2 reads FQGNSA. This CDR3 contains 15 residues. The trim removed 5 bases at V and 8 bases at J, leaving 11 bases unmatched.

V usage is TRBV29-1 and J usage is TRBJ1-1; D not resolved. Germline V lookup: CDR1 SQVTM, CDR2 ANQGSEA. V was cut by 4 bases and J by 0 bases, with 9 bases left in between. The CDR3 is 13 residues long. The CDR3 spells CSVVTNLNTEAFF. CDR3 nucleotide sequence: TGCAGCGTTGTAACAAACCTGAACACTGAAGCTTTCTTT.

This CDR3 reads CARTNDNYGYTF. CDR3 bases: TGTGCTCGGACGAACGACAACTATGGCTACACCTTC. V is TRBV30 and J is TRBJ1-2, with D unclear. Germline V gene sequence: CDR1 GTSNPN, CDR2 SVGIG (reference sequence). The CDR3 is 12 residues long.

The rearrangement uses TRBV9 and TRBJ2-7; 7 bases fit TRBD2. The CDR3 spans 15 residues. V trimming: 0 bases; J trimming: 7 bases; junction bases outside the gene matches: 10. Germline V CDR1 and CDR2: SGDLS, YYNGEE. This chain's CDR3 is CASSVAGGPNNEQYF. The CDR3, as DNA: TGTGCCAGCAGCGTAGCGGGGGGACCTAACAATGAGCAGTACTTC. The full variable domain, in which reference TRBV9 and TRBJ2-7 provide the parts outside the CDR3, is DSGVTQTPKHLITATGQRVTLRCSPRSGDLSVYWYQQSLDQGLQFLIQYYNGEERAKGNILERFSAQQFPDLHSELNLSSLELGDSALYFCASSVAGGPNNEQYFGPGTRLTVT.

The CDR3 DNA is TGCAGTGCTAGAGGGGCGGAGGCGCAAGAGACCCAGTACTTC. Amino acids: CSARGAEAQETQYF. The chain employs TRBV20-1 and TRBJ2-4, with D perhaps matching TRBD2 (5 bases). The last part of the DNA fits TRBJ2-5 better; the J call may be wrong. CDR1 DFQATT and CDR2 SNEGSKA come from the germline V gene (reference sequence). The length of the CDR3 is 14 residues.